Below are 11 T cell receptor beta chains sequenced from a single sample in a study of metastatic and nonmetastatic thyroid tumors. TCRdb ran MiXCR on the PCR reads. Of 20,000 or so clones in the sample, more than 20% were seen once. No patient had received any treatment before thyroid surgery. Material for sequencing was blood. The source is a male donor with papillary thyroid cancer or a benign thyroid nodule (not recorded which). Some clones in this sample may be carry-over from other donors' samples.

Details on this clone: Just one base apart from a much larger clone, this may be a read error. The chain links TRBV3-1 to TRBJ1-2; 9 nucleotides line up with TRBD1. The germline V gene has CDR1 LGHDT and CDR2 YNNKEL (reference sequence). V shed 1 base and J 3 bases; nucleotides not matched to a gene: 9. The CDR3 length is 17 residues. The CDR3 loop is CASSQGRDRVKDYGYTF. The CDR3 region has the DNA TGTGCCAGCAGCCAAGGACGGGACAGGGTGAAGGACTATGGCTACACCTTC.

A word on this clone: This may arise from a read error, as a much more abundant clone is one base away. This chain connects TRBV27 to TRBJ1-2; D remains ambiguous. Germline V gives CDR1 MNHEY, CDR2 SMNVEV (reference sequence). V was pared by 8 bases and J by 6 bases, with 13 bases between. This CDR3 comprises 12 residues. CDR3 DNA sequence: TGTGCCAGCGGGGTGGAGGCTCATGGCTACACCTTC. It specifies CASGVEAHGYTF.

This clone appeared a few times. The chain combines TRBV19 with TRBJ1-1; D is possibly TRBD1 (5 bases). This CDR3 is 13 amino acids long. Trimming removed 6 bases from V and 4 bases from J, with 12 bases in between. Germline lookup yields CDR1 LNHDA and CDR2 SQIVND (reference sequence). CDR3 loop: CASSRMGGTEAFF. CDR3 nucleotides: TGTGCCAGTAGCCGCATGGGGGGCACTGAAGCTTTCTTT.

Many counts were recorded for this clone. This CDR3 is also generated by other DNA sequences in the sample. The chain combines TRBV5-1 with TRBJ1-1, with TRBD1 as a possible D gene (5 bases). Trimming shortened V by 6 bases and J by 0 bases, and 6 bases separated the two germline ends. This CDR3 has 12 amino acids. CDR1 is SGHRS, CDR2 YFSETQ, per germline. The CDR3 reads CASKGVNTEAFF. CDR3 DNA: TGCGCCAGCAAAGGGGTGAACACTGAAGCTTTCTTT. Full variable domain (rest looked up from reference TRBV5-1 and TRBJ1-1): KAGVTQTPRYLIKTRGQQVTLSCSPISGHRSVSWYQQTPGQGLQFLFEYFSETQRNKGNFPGRFSGRQFSNSRSEMNVSTLELGDSALYLCASKGVNTEAFFGQGTRLTVV.

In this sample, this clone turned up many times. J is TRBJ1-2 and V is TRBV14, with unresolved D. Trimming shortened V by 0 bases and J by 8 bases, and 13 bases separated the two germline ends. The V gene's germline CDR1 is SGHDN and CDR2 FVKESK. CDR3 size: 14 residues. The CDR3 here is CASSQDVGLEGYTF. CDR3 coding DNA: TGTGCCAGCAGCCAAGATGTGGGCCTTGAGGGCTACACCTTC.

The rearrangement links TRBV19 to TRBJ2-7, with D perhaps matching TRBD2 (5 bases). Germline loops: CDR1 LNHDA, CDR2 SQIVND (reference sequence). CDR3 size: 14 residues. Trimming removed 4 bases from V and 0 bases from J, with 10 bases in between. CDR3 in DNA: TGTGCCAGTAGTACAACACGGGGCTCCTACGAGCAGTACTTC. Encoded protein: CASSTTRGSYEQYF.

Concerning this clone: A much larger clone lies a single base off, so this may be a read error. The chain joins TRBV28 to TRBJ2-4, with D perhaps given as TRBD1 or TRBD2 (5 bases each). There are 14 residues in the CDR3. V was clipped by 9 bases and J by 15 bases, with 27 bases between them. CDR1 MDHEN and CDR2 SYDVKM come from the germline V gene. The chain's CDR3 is CARSTHPGPFPRYF. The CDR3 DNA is TGTGCCAGAAGTACGCACCCGGGACCCTTCCCTCGGTACTTC.

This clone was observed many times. The CDR3 is CASSPLLEGNYGYTF. The CDR3 DNA reads TGTGCCAGCAGCCCCCTCTTGGAAGGCAACTATGGCTACACCTTC. The chain couples TRBV7-9 to TRBJ1-2, with D unclear. This CDR3 is 15 amino acids long. V lost 5 bases to trimming and J lost 2 bases, with 15 bases between them. CDR1 SEHNR and CDR2 FQNEAQ come from the germline V gene (reference sequence).

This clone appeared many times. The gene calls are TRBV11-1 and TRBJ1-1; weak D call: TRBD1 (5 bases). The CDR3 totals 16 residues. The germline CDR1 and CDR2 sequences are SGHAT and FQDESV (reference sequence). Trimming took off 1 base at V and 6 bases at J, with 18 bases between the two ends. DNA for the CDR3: TGTGCCAGCAGCTTAGGTGGACAACGCAGGACCGCTGAAGCTTTCTTT. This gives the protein CASSLGGQRRTAEAFF.

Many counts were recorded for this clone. CDR3 sequence: CASSAALTISYEQYF. In DNA, the CDR3 is TGTGCCAGCAGCGCCGCGTTGACGATTTCCTACGAGCAGTACTTC. The rearrangement joins TRBV11-1 to TRBJ2-7; D remains ambiguous. This CDR3 region has 15 residues. CDR1 SGHAT and CDR2 FQDESV come from the germline V gene (reference sequence). The V gene lost 5 bases and the J gene lost 1 base, with 15 bases spanning the gap.

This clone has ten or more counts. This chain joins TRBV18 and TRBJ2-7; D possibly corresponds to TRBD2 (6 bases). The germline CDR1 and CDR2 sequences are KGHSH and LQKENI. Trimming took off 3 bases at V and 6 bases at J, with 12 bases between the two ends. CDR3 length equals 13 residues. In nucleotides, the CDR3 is TGTGCCAGCTCACCCCAGGAGGGACTCGAGCAGTACTTC. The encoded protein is CASSPQEGLEQYF.